What follows are 32 T cell receptor beta chains derived from one specimen sequenced in a study of human T cells and chemical hapten exposure. TCRdb called the RACE reads again in MiXCR, with one record for every CDR3 protein. In the table there are 80,000 to 95,000 distinct CDR3 sequences, 9.6% of which are singletons. Time point noted: pre-sensitization, week 0. Treatment described: therapeutic diphenylcyclopropenone sensitization with weekly scalp DPC. Sequenced here: whole blood, sampled in connection with sensitization to the hapten diphenylcyclopropenone (DPC). The source of these receptors is a woman aged 40 to 49 with alopecia areata. Some clones in this sample may be carry-over from other donors' samples.

As DNA, the CDR3 is TGTGCCATCAGGACTAACGGCCAAGAGACCCAGTACTTC. Its translation is CAIRTNGQETQYF. The gene calls are TRBV10-3 and TRBJ2-5; weak D call: TRBD2 (5 bases). Trimming left V 6 bases short and J 1 base short, with 9 bases between. This CDR3 is 13 amino acids long. In germline, CDR1 is ENHRY, CDR2 SYGVKD.

V is TRBV4-1 and J is TRBJ1-5; TRBD1 is a possible D gene (6 bases). The germline V gene has CDR1 MGHRA and CDR2 YSYEKL. The CDR3 is made up of 16 amino acids. V gave up 3 bases and J gave up 3 bases, with 15 bases separating them. For the CDR3, the DNA is TGCGCCAGCAGCCAGGACCCTGGGGGCCACAATCAGCCCCAGCATTTT. Translation gives CASSQDPGGHNQPQHF.

This clonotype was seen ten or more times. This chain uses TRBV27 with TRBJ2-1; 7 bases match TRBD1. This CDR3 has 15 amino acids. Germline CDR1 reads MNHEY; CDR2 reads SMNVEV (reference sequence). Germline trimming cut 2 bases from V and 5 bases from J; bases unmatched to any gene: 6. The CDR3 coding sequence is TGTGCCAGCAGTTTACTACAGGGGACCAACAATGAGCAGTTCTTC. Residues: CASSLLQGTNNEQFF.

This clonotype was recorded a few times. Sequence at one end of the junction differs from germline and may be a read error. CDR3 sequence: CATSRGGYSEQFF. The CDR3 DNA sequence: TGTGCCACCAGCAGAGGGGGATACAGTGAGCAGTTCTTC. The chain couples TRBV15 to TRBJ2-1; no firm D call. The germline gives CDR1 LNHNV, CDR2 YYDKDF (reference sequence). The CDR3 is 13 amino acids.

This clonotype appeared many times. The CDR3 nucleotides read TGTGCCAGCAGCTTAGTTCAGGGGAGGGATAACATTCAGTACTTC. This translates into CASSLVQGRDNIQYF. V and J are TRBV7-8 and TRBJ2-4; tentative D call: TRBD2 (7 bases). The V end was cut by 1 base, the J end by 7 bases, with 14 bases between. Per the germline V gene, CDR1 is SGHVS and CDR2 is FQNEAQ. This CDR3 is 15 amino acids long.

This sequence joins TRBV2 and TRBJ1-4; D is ambiguous. This CDR3 region has 15 residues. Germline values: CDR1 SNHLY, CDR2 FYNNEI. V dropped 1 base and J dropped 7 bases, with 13 bases sitting between them. CDR3 in amino acids: CASSEDRVRGEKLFF. The CDR3 DNA reads TGTGCCAGCAGTGAAGATAGGGTGCGAGGTGAAAAACTGTTTTTT.

This clonotype showed up many times. At one boundary the junction diverges from the germline segment, which might be a read error. This sequence joins TRBV7-7 and TRBJ2-7; D may match TRBD1 or TRBD2 (5 bases each). This CDR3 is built from 17 residues. In germline, CDR1 is SSHAT, CDR2 FNYEAQ (reference sequence). The CDR3 reads CASSLATAGTAFYEQYF. In nucleotides, the CDR3 is TGTGCTAGCAGCTTAGCCACCGCCGGGACCGCCTTCTACGAGCAGTACTTC.

The table lists this clonotype with many counts. V is TRBV27 and J is TRBJ1-1; D ambiguous. Germline V gene data show CDR1 as MNHEY and CDR2 as SMNVEV (reference sequence). V gave up 3 bases and J gave up 5 bases, with 13 bases separating them. This CDR3 spans 14 amino acids. The CDR3 protein is CASSFKGSGTEAFF. In DNA, the CDR3 is TGTGCCAGCAGTTTCAAGGGATCGGGGACTGAAGCTTTCTTT.

This clonotype has a count of ten or more. The CDR3 DNA sequence: TGTGCCAGCAGCTTAGCGACAGGGGGTAGCAATCAGCCCCAGCATTTT. Translating gives CASSLATGGSNQPQHF. This chain uses TRBV7-2 with TRBJ1-5; TRBD1 matches at 9 bases. V gave up 0 bases and J gave up 0 bases; unmatched junction bases: 0. This CDR3 region has 16 residues. From germline, CDR1 is SGHTA and CDR2 FQGNSA.

The table lists this clonotype with a few counts. The chain recombines TRBV6-5 with TRBJ1-3; 9 bases match TRBD1. Germline trimming cut 8 bases from V and 0 bases from J; bases unmatched to any gene: 5. The germline gives CDR1 MNHEY, CDR2 SVGAGI. The CDR3 loop spans 15 amino acids. The CDR3 loop is CASATGGFSGNTIYF. CDR3 DNA: TGTGCCAGCGCGACAGGGGGGTTCTCTGGAAACACCATATATTTT.

The chain employs TRBV29-1 and TRBJ2-7; D remains unclear. This CDR3 contains 14 residues. Germline loops: CDR1 SQVTM, CDR2 ANQGSEA. Trimming left V 0 bases short and J 1 base short, with 10 bases between. CDR3 DNA sequence: TGCAGCGTTGAAGAAAACGGGCAGTCCTACGAGCAGTACTTC. Its translation: CSVEENGQSYEQYF.

This clonotype was found many times. The chain links TRBV4-3 to TRBJ2-5, with D unclear. The V and J ends lost 2 bases and 5 bases respectively, with 12 bases between them. From germline, CDR1 is LGHNA and CDR2 YSLEER. The CDR3 spans 14 residues. The CDR3 region is CASSQSLTRETQYF. CDR3 coding DNA: TGCGCCAGCAGCCAATCTTTAACGAGGGAGACCCAGTACTTC.

This clonotype was observed a few times. The chain links TRBV7-9 to TRBJ2-6; D possibly uses TRBD1 or TRBD2 (6 bases each). CDR1 and CDR2 from the germline V gene are SEHNR and FQNEAQ (reference sequence). V lost 4 bases, J lost 0 bases, and 16 bases lay in between. The CDR3 is 18 amino acids. DNA for the CDR3: TGTGCCAGCAGCTCCCGGAGGGTAGGGGGCTCTGGGGCCAACGTCCTGACTTTC. Protein sequence: CASSSRRVGGSGANVLTF.

The V call is TRBV6-2 or TRBV6-3, the J call TRBJ1-1; maybe TRBD1 (5 bases). The V gene's germline CDR1 is MNHEY and CDR2 SVGEGT. Trimming cost V 6 bases and J 3 bases, with 14 bases left between them. CDR3 length: 14 residues. CDR3 DNA sequence: TGTGCCAGCAGATCTGGGACTCTGTACACTGAAGCTTTCTTT. This gives the protein CASRSGTLYTEAFF.

This clonotype was seen at least ten times. This chain uses TRBV29-1 with TRBJ2-7; TRBD1 matches at 8 bases. The CDR3 has 13 amino acids. J was trimmed by 5 bases and V by 5 bases; bases with no gene match: 8. CDR1 and CDR2 (germline): SQVTM, ANQGSEA. CDR3 nucleotide sequence: TGCAGCGTTTCTGACAGGGGAAAAAACGAGCAGTACTTC. Encoded protein: CSVSDRGKNEQYF.

This clonotype was found many times. The V and J genes are TRBV15 and TRBJ2-7; possibly TRBD1 or TRBD2 for D (5 bases each). Germline V gene lookup returns CDR1 LNHNV and CDR2 YYDKDF (reference sequence). Trimming shortened V by 0 bases and J by 2 bases, and 8 bases separated the two germline ends. This CDR3 is 14 amino acids long. CDR3: CATSRDLGPYEQYF. DNA for the CDR3: TGTGCCACCAGCAGAGACCTGGGACCCTACGAGCAGTACTTC.

In its sample, this clonotype was seen a few times. The chain joins TRBV7-8 to TRBJ2-7; the D gene is possibly TRBD2 (6 bases). The CDR3 has 13 amino acids. The germline V gene encodes CDR1 SGHVS and CDR2 FQNEAQ. V was pared by 6 bases and J by 5 bases, with 14 bases between. The CDR3 reads CASRGRFKDEQYF. The CDR3 coding sequence is TGTGCCAGCAGGGGGAGGTTCAAGGACGAGCAGTACTTC.

This clonotype was recorded at least ten times. V is TRBV11-2 and J is TRBJ2-7, with D possibly being TRBD1 (7 bases). V was pared by 4 bases and J by 3 bases, with 19 bases between. The CDR3 runs to 16 residues. Germline loops: CDR1 SGHAT, CDR2 FQNNGV. Here the CDR3 reads CASSSETGDSHYEQYF. DNA for the CDR3: TGTGCCAGCAGCTCCGAAACGGGGGACAGTCACTACGAGCAGTACTTC.

This clonotype was counted ten times or more. The chain is built from TRBV2 and TRBJ2-2; maybe TRBD2 (6 bases). Trimming took off 7 bases at V and 0 bases at J, with 9 bases between the two ends. Per the germline V gene, CDR1 is SNHLY and CDR2 is FYNNEI. The CDR3 contains 14 residues. The CDR3 DNA reads as TGTGCCAGCACTGGAGGGGCGAACACCGGGGAGCTGTTTTTT. Residues: CASTGGANTGELFF.

The gene calls are TRBV12-5 and TRBJ2-3; 7 nucleotides match TRBD2. V lost 5 bases to trimming and J lost 3 bases; unmatched junction nucleotides: 5. CDR3 length: 14 residues. The germline V gene has CDR1 LGHNT and CDR2 FRNRAP. The CDR3 nucleotides are TGTGCTAGTGGTCTCGGACTAGATACAGATACGCAGTATTTT. Its translation: CASGLGLDTDTQYF.

This clonotype was observed a few times. The chain uses TRBV28 and TRBJ2-1; 11 bases fit TRBD2. The length of the CDR3 is 16 residues. The germline V gene has CDR1 MDHEN and CDR2 SYDVKM. J gave up 8 bases and V 5 bases, and 11 bases lay outside the gene matches. The CDR3 here is CASSDPSGGRSHEQFF. The CDR3 DNA sequence: TGTGCCAGCAGTGACCCTAGCGGGGGGCGGAGCCATGAGCAGTTCTTC.

Only a few counts were recorded for this clonotype. A read error may produce the germline difference seen at one junction end. The chain uses TRBV7-7 and TRBJ2-5; D remains ambiguous. CDR3 size: 14 residues. Germline assignment: CDR1 SSHAT and CDR2 FNYEAQ (reference sequence). DNA of the CDR3: TGTGCTAGCAGCCCCGGGCAGATCCAAGAGACCCAGTACTTC. Amino acid sequence: CASSPGQIQETQYF.

At least ten counts were recorded for this clonotype. The chain couples TRBV6-5 to TRBJ1-5, with D unresolved. With 4 bases removed from V and 1 base from J, the gap between germline ends came to 8 bases. Germline-derived CDR1 and CDR2 are MNHEY and SVGAGI. The CDR3 has 14 residues. CDR3 nucleotide sequence: TGTGCCAGCAGTTCAGCGGGAAGCAATCAGCCCCAGCATTTT. Its translation is CASSSAGSNQPQHF.

The table lists this clonotype with a few counts. The chain is built from TRBV13 and TRBJ1-6; TRBD1 agrees at 8 bases. Germline V gene sequence: CDR1 PRHDT, CDR2 FYEKMQ (reference sequence). V shed 5 bases, J shed 10 bases, and the junction held 10 bases outside the gene matches. The CDR3 sequence is 15 residues long. In DNA, the CDR3 is TGTGCCAGCAGCCCACAGGGGGAAAGTTTGTCACCCCTCCACTTT. Its translation: CASSPQGESLSPLHF.

In its sample, this clonotype was seen a few times. This chain joins TRBV6-5 and TRBJ1-2; a possible D gene is TRBD1 (5 bases). Germline CDR1 reads MNHEY; CDR2 reads SVGAGI. V lost 6 bases, J lost 2 bases, and 10 bases lay in between. CDR3 size: 13 residues. The CDR3 bases are TGTGCCAGCAGACCGGGACTAAACTATGGCTACACCTTC. As protein: CASRPGLNYGYTF.

Remarks on this clonotype: This may stem from a read error, because a much larger clone lies one nucleotide away. This chain links TRBV24-1 with TRBJ1-5, with D uncertain. V was pared by 11 bases and J by 9 bases, with 16 bases between. This CDR3 has 12 residues. Germline V CDR1 and CDR2: KGHDR, SFDVKD. CDR3 protein: CAKGSGSRPQHF. The CDR3 DNA reads as TGTGCCAAAGGTTCGGGGTCACGGCCCCAGCATTTT.

The chain has TRBV7-9 and TRBJ1-6; D not resolved. The CDR3 is 14 amino acids. Trimming took 1 base from V and 10 from J, leaving 11 bases between them. Germline CDR1 SEHNR, CDR2 FQNEAQ (reference sequence). This chain's CDR3 is CASSLVGTVSPLHF. CDR3 bases: TGTGCCAGCAGCTTAGTCGGTACAGTCTCACCCCTCCACTTT.

Concerning this clonotype: A much larger clone lies one base from this, so it may be a read error. The rearrangement uses TRBV18 and TRBJ1-2; TRBD1 aligns across 7 bases. From germline, CDR1 is KGHSH and CDR2 LQKENI. The V gene end was trimmed by 4 bases and the J gene end by 6 bases; junction bases not matched to a gene: 14. There are 16 residues in the CDR3. Here the CDR3 reads CASSLPRQGGLDGYTF. The CDR3 region has the DNA TGTGCCAGCTCACTACCTCGACAGGGAGGGTTAGATGGCTACACCTTC.

The gene calls are TRBV7-9 and TRBJ1-1; possible D gene TRBD1, 6 bases. Trimming took off 1 base at V and 2 bases at J, with 8 bases between the two ends. Germline V CDR1 and CDR2: SEHNR, FQNEAQ (reference sequence). The CDR3 has 14 residues. This CDR3 reads CASSLGGPNTEAFF. The CDR3 coding sequence is TGTGCCAGCAGCTTAGGGGGGCCAAACACTGAAGCTTTCTTT.

This clonotype has a count of ten or more. The rearrangement uses TRBV2 and TRBJ2-3; 7 bases are shared with TRBD2. Germline V gives CDR1 SNHLY, CDR2 FYNNEI. With 2 bases clipped from V and 1 base from J, the junction kept 0 bases outside the gene matches. This CDR3 is built from 14 residues. CDR3 coding DNA: TGTGCCAGCAGTGAACTAGCGGGCACAGATACGCAGTATTTT. Amino acids: CASSELAGTDTQYF.

There are a few counts of this clonotype. V usage is TRBV12-3 or TRBV12-4 and J usage is TRBJ1-3; possible D gene TRBD1, 6 bases. V was cut by 3 bases and J by 4 bases, with 13 bases left in between. The CDR3 contains 15 residues. The CDR3 sequence is CASSFGGASGNTIYF. CDR3 sequence (DNA): TGTGCCAGCAGTTTCGGGGGGGCGTCCGGAAACACCATATATTTT.

Ten or more counts support this clonotype. The chain carries TRBV7-4 and TRBJ1-2, with D perhaps TRBD1 (5 bases). The CDR3 is made up of 15 amino acids. Trimming took 5 bases from V and 6 from J, leaving 19 bases between them. Looked up from germline, CDR1 is SGHVT and CDR2 is SQSDAQ. CDR3 protein: CASSDNDSPIHGYTF. CDR3 nucleotides: TGTGCCAGCAGCGATAACGACAGTCCTATCCATGGCTACACCTTC.